A single sample gave rise to the 9 T cell receptor beta chains below, sequenced in a study of early T cells in non-severe SARS-CoV-2 infection. TCRdb analysed the 5' RACE reads with MiXCR anew, one entry per CDR3 protein. The table includes about 35,000 distinct CDR3 sequences, around 5% detected once. The sequencing input was whole blood. The receptors shown here come from an adult who was a healthcare worker with PCR-confirmed SARS-CoV-2 infection or an uninfected control (not recorded which).

This clonotype was counted ten times or more. This sequence joins TRBV6-1 and TRBJ1-5; D may be TRBD1 (6 bases). The CDR3 runs to 16 residues. Germline CDR1 and CDR2: MNHNS and SASEGT. V was trimmed by 4 bases and J by 7 bases, leaving 20 bases between them. The CDR3 DNA sequence: TGTGCCAGCAGTGGAGAAATCTGGACAGATGTACAGCCCCAGCATTTT. It specifies CASSGEIWTDVQPQHF.

This clonotype was recorded at least ten times. The chain combines TRBV7-9 with TRBJ1-2; unclear D gene. The ends were cut back, 5 bases at V and 3 bases at J, with 13 bases in the middle. The CDR3 has 14 amino acids. CDR1 and CDR2 (germline): SEHNR, FQNEAQ (reference sequence). The CDR3 region has the DNA TGTGCCAGCAGCCCCATTCGGGGTGACTATGGCTACACCTTC. Encoded protein: CASSPIRGDYGYTF.

The V call is TRBV30, the J call TRBJ1-4, with D uncertain. Trimming left V 3 bases short and J 8 bases short, with 13 bases between. The CDR3 runs to 13 residues. Germline assignment: CDR1 GTSNPN and CDR2 SVGIG (reference sequence). This CDR3 reads CAWRARVGEKLFF. The CDR3 DNA reads as TGTGCCTGGAGGGCGCGGGTAGGAGAAAAACTGTTTTTT.

In its sample, this clonotype is medium-sized. The rearrangement uses TRBV10-3 and TRBJ2-7; 7 bases are shared with TRBD1. J gave up 2 bases and V 6 bases, and 7 bases lay outside the gene matches. CDR1 is ENHRY and CDR2 is SYGVKD in the germline V gene. The CDR3 is made up of 14 amino acids. CDR3 DNA: TGTGCCATCAGACCGGGACAGCCGACCTACGAGCAGTACTTC. Its translation is CAIRPGQPTYEQYF.

This clonotype showed up just a few times. J is TRBJ1-1 and V is TRBV20-1; no definite D call. This CDR3 contains 18 residues. Deletions cut 0 bases from V and 2 bases from J, with 22 bases between. Germline V gives CDR1 DFQATT, CDR2 SNEGSKA (reference sequence). CDR3 sequence reads: CSARDTSTPWGSNTEAFF. The DNA for the CDR3 is TGCAGTGCTAGAGATACATCTACCCCCTGGGGTAGTAACACTGAAGCTTTCTTT.

This clonotype appeared many times. This chain joins TRBV20-1 and TRBJ2-7; possibly TRBD2 for D (6 bases). Trimming removed 3 bases at V and 2 bases at J, with 17 bases between. CDR1 and CDR2 (germline): DFQATT, SNEGSKA (reference sequence). The CDR3 covers 15 residues. CDR3 residues: CSASIPGLKTYEQYF. The DNA of the CDR3 is TGCAGTGCTAGTATTCCGGGACTTAAAACCTACGAGCAGTACTTC.

J is TRBJ1-1 and V is TRBV7-9; D gene unclear. Germline V gene lookup returns CDR1 SEHNR and CDR2 FQNEAQ (reference sequence). This CDR3 region has 14 residues. Trimming cost V 1 base and J 0 bases, with 6 bases left between them. DNA of the CDR3: TGTGCCAGCAGCTTAGGACGGCTGAACACTGAAGCTTTCTTT. It is translated as CASSLGRLNTEAFF.

Ten or more counts support this clonotype. This chain joins TRBV6-2 or TRBV6-3 and TRBJ2-3; no definite D call. Trimming left V 9 bases short and J 1 base short, with 11 bases between. Per germline, CDR1 MNHEY and CDR2 SVGEGT. CDR3 length: 13 residues. CDR3 residues: CASTEVGTDTQYF. CDR3 nucleotide sequence: TGTGCCAGTACTGAGGTCGGCACAGATACGCAGTATTTT.

The chain employs TRBV7-9 and TRBJ2-3, with no clear D. The V end lost 2 bases, the J end lost 0 bases, and 9 bases lay between the germline ends. Germline values: CDR1 SEHNR, CDR2 FQNEAQ (reference sequence). This CDR3 is built from 15 residues. The CDR3 protein is CASSLTLGSTDTQYF. The CDR3 DNA is TGTGCCAGCAGCTTAACGCTAGGTAGCACAGATACGCAGTATTTT.